The present T cell receptor beta chain was sequenced within a study of cytomegalovirus exposure and HLA in healthy donors. Study-wide results and limits: The study put some 150 TCR beta chains on its list as cytomegalovirus-associated. Prior analysis indicated that the majority of TCR beta V segments exhibited productivity approximately 90% or approximately 30% of the time. High sensitivity and specificity were reportedly achieved when the classifier diagnosed cytomegalovirus status.

The V end lost 3 bases, the J end lost 1 base, and 6 bases lay between the germline ends. This CDR3 has 13 amino acids. The germline CDR1 and CDR2 sequences are LGHNA and YNFKEQ. With 60 Vbeta and 13 Jbeta primers, the PCR was carried out. Sequenced by immunoSEQ multiplex PCR; TCRdb stores in-frame clones only, minus some. Of around 160,000 clones in the sample, around 79% are singletons; the top ten hold 7% to 9%. Comment on this clone: Its specificity is unknown.

The genes are TRBV4-2 and TRBJ1-1; D is unresolved. The source material was PBMCs. The TCR originated in a male donor in good health and CMV-seropositive. The CDR3 region has the DNA TGTGCCAGCAGCCAGAGCGAGAACACTGAAGCTTTCTTT. This encodes CASSQSENTEAFF.